This T cell receptor beta chain was sequenced for a study of T cells in Graves' hyperthyroidism and ophthalmopathy (dated by TCRdb to between 2017 and 2020). Background on the whole study: Peripheral blood was collected at initial diagnosis, before any treatment. A discovery cohort of around 100 patients, 43 with Graves' ophthalmopathy and more than 55 with stable Graves' hyperthyroidism, was used to find distinguishing TCR V-J signatures. Prospective prediction of ophthalmopathy was tested in an independent validation cohort of fewer than 20 hyperthyroidism patients and some 17 patients who later progressed to ophthalmopathy. The approximately 100 discovery patients were randomly split 7:3 into training and test sets. In addition, the study compared T-cell repertoires in thyroid tissue and in blood from several Graves' hyperthyroidism patients. Once sampling was done, hyperthyroidism patients were given methimazole at a starting dose of 30 mg daily, whereas ophthalmopathy patients were given high-dose intravenous methylprednisolone. According to the paper, TCR Vbeta CDR3 sequencing was carried out on approximately 140 peripheral blood samples, which came from about 45 ophthalmopathy, approximately 78 hyperthyroidism and roughly 17 progressor patients.

This clonotype was seen more than once but under ten times. No cognate antigen has been identified for it. Per-base qualities were not stored, and no clone one base away is much larger. Ophthalmopathy patients had moderately to severely active disease, Clinical Activity Score of at least 3, NOSPECS grade of at least 4, and duration under 3 months. Patients with uncontrolled infections, other autoimmune diseases, pregnancy or lactation were excluded. Diagnoses were based on clinical symptoms, serum thyroxine and TRAb, thyroid ultrasound and orbital computed tomography. Ficoll-Paque density gradient centrifugation was used to isolate PBMCs from under 11 ml of fresh peripheral blood. Total RNA was extracted using Trizol reagent, and RNA quality was assessed on an Agilent 2100 Bioanalyzer. General study outcomes and caveats: No statistical method was used to fix the sample size in advance, and group allocation was not hidden from the investigators. A model built on a 13 V-J signature distinguished ophthalmopathy from stable hyperthyroidism, reaching about 88% sensitivity and around 81% specificity in cross-validation and 80%/75% in testing. In validation, the model predicted progression to ophthalmopathy with approximately 71% sensitivity and around 72% specificity, a median of approximately 6.5 months before onset. Most expanded thyroid clonotypes (frequency above 0.001) were also detected in blood, a finding suggesting that blood repertoires may reflect thyroid immune responses.

The V end loses 5 bases and the J end loses 0 bases, and a stretch of 8 bases separates them. The cysteine opens and the phenylalanine closes a CDR3 of 14 amino acids. Of the read, only the CDR3 DNA is kept; its 42 bases are in frame from base 1. CDR1 is given as LNHDA and CDR2 as SQIVND, both from the germline V gene (reference sequence). Amplification of TCR beta CDR3 regions was carried out from RNA transcripts. The first round of RT-PCR for the TCR CDR3 was performed with the HTBI primer set and the Qiagen OneStep RT-PCR kit. The libraries were constructed in a second round of multiplex PCR and then size-selected and purified. Paired-end sequencing of the libraries was performed with 100 bp reads on an Illumina HiSeq2000. Under the source paper's analysis protocol: SOAPnuke was used to process the raw data, with reads discarded if the reads contained adapters or uncalled bases, had a mean Phred below 15, or lacked an exact constant-primer or identifier match. High-quality paired reads were merged with COPE v1.2.5, and unique nucleotide sequences were defined as clonotypes. Clonotypes were aligned to IMGT TRBV, TRBD and TRBJ reference segments using MiTCR v1.1. Only V-J combinations with frequency above 0.0001, covering about 99% of repertoires, were analysed. A TCS score was defined as the ratio between F50 (clonal expansion) and ExV (chaos), using BLOSUM62-based TCRdist between CDR3 peptides within each V-J. Welch's t-statistics and random forest reduced fewer than 550 V-J features to roughly 13, which were used in a naive Bayes classifier (R e1071). The public reads were reanalyzed by TCRdb: fastp trimming at Q25, MiXCR alignment, in-frame beta chains only. Rows with a matching CDR3 protein are joined into one entry that keeps the most common DNA and genes. TCRdb, not the authors, supplied the V and J calls. The sample includes some 350,000 distinct CDR3 sequences, with roughly 15% observed a single time. 34% of the sample belongs to the ten largest clones.

This TCR was recovered from a woman aged 40-49 years with Graves' ophthalmopathy. Source material: blood. Recombination linked TRBV19 to TRBJ1-3; no confident D gene assignment can be made. CDR3 reads: CASSPPASGNTIYF. The sequenced DNA is TGTGCCAGTAGTCCACCTGCCTCTGGAAACACCATATATTTT.